This entry lists 6 T cell receptor beta chains sequenced from one sample in a study of blood T cell repertoires in COVID-19. This table comes from immunoSEQ multiplex PCR, and its TCRdb copy is limited to in-frame clones, with some not included. This table holds some 230,000 clones, roughly nine tenths found once. Material for sequencing was PBMCs or T cells enriched from blood (not recorded which). The receptors shown here come from a woman younger than 35 in a cohort exposed to, infected with or recovered from COVID-19 (not recorded which).

The rearrangement uses TRBV4-1 and TRBJ2-1; tentative D call: TRBD2 (6 bases). Germline values: CDR1 MGHRA, CDR2 YSYEKL. The CDR3 length is 15 residues. Trimming shortened V by 0 bases and J by 7 bases, and 13 bases separated the two germline ends. The CDR3 nucleotides are TGCGCCAGCAGCCAAGACGCCCTTGGGGGGAATGAGCAGTTCTTC. Amino acids: CASSQDALGGNEQFF.

The chain carries TRBV2 and TRBJ2-7; possible D gene TRBD2, 5 bases. Germline V gives CDR1 SNHLY, CDR2 FYNNEI. This CDR3 comprises 14 residues. V was pared by 7 bases and J by 1 base, with 14 bases between. The CDR3 DNA follows: TGTGCCAGCACCGACGGACTGATATCCTACGAGCAGTACTTC. Translating it yields CASTDGLISYEQYF. Based on the CDR3 plus reference TRBV2 and TRBJ2-7, the full variable domain is EPEVTQTPSHQVTQMGQEVILRCVPISNHLYFYWYRQILGQKVEFLVSFYNNEISEKSEIFDDQFSVERPDGSNFTLKIRSTKLEDSAMYFCASTDGLISYEQYFGPGTRLTVT.

V is TRBV28 and J is TRBJ2-5; 7 positions agree with TRBD1. CDR1 MDHEN and CDR2 SYDVKM come from the germline V gene. The CDR3 spans 14 residues. With V trimmed by 6 bases and J by 2 bases, 6 bases remained unmatched. The CDR3 region is CASSLGQLQETQYF. CDR3 DNA: TGTGCCAGCAGCTTGGGACAGCTGCAAGAGACCCAGTACTTC.

The CDR3: CASSQSPGGQGRTEAFF. CDR3 coding DNA: TGCGCCAGCAGCCAATCCCCTGGGGGACAGGGGAGGACTGAAGCTTTCTTT. The chain uses TRBV5-1 and TRBJ1-1; 10 nucleotides line up with TRBD1. From germline, CDR1 is SGHRS and CDR2 YFSETQ. The junction had 14 bases not matched to a gene; V was cut back by 4 bases and J by 5 bases. The CDR3 sequence is 17 residues long.

V gene TRBV27 combines with J gene TRBJ2-7, with 8 bases fitting TRBD2. The CDR3 length is 14 residues. J lost 7 bases, V lost 6 bases, and 11 bases had no gene match. Germline CDR1 and CDR2: MNHEY and SMNVEV (reference sequence). CDR3 sequence: CASSLGLDHAEQYF. The CDR3 nucleotides read TGTGCCAGCAGCCTGGGACTAGACCACGCGGAGCAGTACTTC.

The chain links TRBV19 to TRBJ2-1; the D gene is possibly TRBD1 (6 bases). Germline CDR1 LNHDA, CDR2 SQIVND (reference sequence). V lost 7 bases to trimming and J lost 5 bases, with 21 bases between them. The CDR3 has 16 amino acids. The CDR3 spells CASKKTGRIVDNEQFF. CDR3 bases: TGTGCCAGTAAAAAAACAGGGCGGATTGTTGACAATGAGCAGTTCTTC.